This T cell receptor (beta chain) was recovered during a study of identical twins (dated by TCRdb to 2015 to 2016). Notes on the research overall: To test whether fetal clonotypes persist, the study used deep sequencing on TCR alpha and beta repertoires from monozygotic twins, unrelated adults of various ages, and cord blood. To rule out contamination, the twin experiments were replicated at different times with different library preparation protocols. Overall results and qualifications from the work: Invariant T cells such as MAIT and iNKT could partly confound zero-insertion analyses, although diverse VJ usage argued against such confounding for most clonotypes. Because the same donors could not be followed over many years, conclusions were based on cross-sectional statistical analysis. A weaker excess of twin sharing was found in beta out-of-frame sequences because the signal-to-noise ratio was lowered by fewer shared sequences. Out-of-frame TCR alpha sharing in monozygotic twins was systematically underestimated by recombination models, whereas sharing between unrelated individuals was in agreement with the recombination models. Fewer insertions were carried by abundant cord blood beta clonotypes, a similar but weaker trend appeared in young adult naive repertoires, and no such trend appeared in memory repertoires. Compared with coincidental sharing between unrelated individuals, out-of-frame TCR alpha sequences shared between twins showed an excess of sequences with low generation probability.

Receptor libraries were prepared by 5' RACE. These reads were obtained on an Illumina HiSeq 2000. A universal primer binding site was introduced by template switching, and a unique molecular identifier was present in the final cDNA, enabling accurate counting of TCR cDNA molecules. First-strand cDNA for TCR alpha and beta chains was synthesized from specific primers in the conserved constant-segment region. To control for contamination, each cDNA library was double barcoded with a SMART-Mk sample barcode plus Illumina barcodes. TruSeq adapter sequences, together with Illumina sample barcodes, were added in two successive PCR steps. Sequencing of the TCR alpha and beta cDNA libraries was done on the Illumina HiSeq platform using custom primers. Per the authors' processing: Raw reads were processed with MiGEC to extract unique molecular identifiers, and MiXCR was used to determine CDR3 positions. Recombination models were inferred per individual with the repgenHMM and IGoR tools using an EM algorithm. Shared clonotypes were analyzed with the tcR package in R, and sharing was normalized by the product of cloneset sizes. To study raw recombination free of thymic and clonal selection effects, out-of-frame nonproductive sequences were analyzed. TCRdb reran the public reads through fastp at Q25 and MiXCR, keeping productive beta chains. Each entry merges the rows of one CDR3 protein and shows their most common DNA and genes. None of the V and J calls come from the authors' own analysis; TCRdb made them. Across this sample there are 200,000 to 250,000 distinct CDR3 sequences, with 6% to 9% seen only once. The ten largest account for more than 1.5% of the sample.

A remark on this clonotype: Its cognate antigen has yet to be identified. No base quality information exists; no much larger clone differs at one position.

Taken from the germline V gene, the CDR1 and CDR2 loops are KGHDR and SFDVKD. V is shortened by 5 bases, J by 5 bases, and the region joining them spans 14 bases. The CDR3 contains 14 residues, cysteine and phenylalanine counted. Only CDR3 DNA remains: 42 bases, in frame from the first base. Every donor in the study was a healthy Caucasian. The twin cohort comprised three pairs of female monozygotic twins, all aged roughly 18 to 30 years. Using Miltenyi CD45RO+ enrichment and human naive T-cell isolation kits, memory (CD45RO+) and naive T cells were isolated from PBMC. This sample was shared with a second study, whose subject was yellow fever vaccine responses in identical twins. The second study's paper adds: According to the authors, the vaccine-induced T cell response in identical twins seemed to be partly convergent and partly specific to each individual. In identical twins, the study followed T cell clones that responded to the vaccine with precision.

The rearranged segments are TRBV24-1 and TRBJ2-5; the D segment could be TRBD2, given 6 matching bases. Sequenced material: memory (CD45RO+) T cells sorted from blood. The cell subset or site label on this specimen signifies: CD45RO+ enriched T cells. This TCR was sampled from a woman aged 18-29 years in good health. The nucleotide sequence reads TGTGCCACCAGTGCCCCTGGAGGGCCGGAGACCCAGTACTTC. Its protein is CATSAPGGPETQYF.